This T cell receptor beta chain was profiled in a study of OX40 agonist ivuxolimab in advanced cancers. Drawing of blood for sampling happened at baseline, at cycle 4 day 1, and at cycle 7 day 1. Germline V CDR1 and CDR2: SEHNR, FQNEAQ (reference sequence). Trimming pared 1 base from V and 7 bases from J, leaving 11 bases between. This CDR3 comprises 14 residues. Profiling relied on immunoSEQ multiplex PCR, and the TCRdb table lists in-frame clones only, not all of them. Found here are tens of thousands of clones, about 90% of them singletons; the top ten hold about 4%. V is TRBV7-9 and J is TRBJ2-4; possible D gene TRBD2, 5 bases. Sequences were derived from CD4+ or CD8+ T cells sorted from blood, sampled in a trial of the OX40 agonist ivuxolimab. The TCR comes from an adult with an advanced solid tumor such as melanoma, head and neck, liver or kidney cancer. The CDR3 here is CASSLGGELNIQYF. CDR3 DNA sequence: TGTGCCAGCAGCTTAGGGGGAGAGTTGAACATTCAGTACTTC. Filled out from reference TRBV7-9 and TRBJ2-4, the complete variable domain reads DTGVSQNPRHKITKRGQNVTFRCDPISEHNRLYWYRQTLGQGPEFLTYFQNEAQLEKSRLLSDRFSAERPKGSFSTLEIQRTEQGDSAMYLCASSLGGELNIQYFGAGTRLSVL.